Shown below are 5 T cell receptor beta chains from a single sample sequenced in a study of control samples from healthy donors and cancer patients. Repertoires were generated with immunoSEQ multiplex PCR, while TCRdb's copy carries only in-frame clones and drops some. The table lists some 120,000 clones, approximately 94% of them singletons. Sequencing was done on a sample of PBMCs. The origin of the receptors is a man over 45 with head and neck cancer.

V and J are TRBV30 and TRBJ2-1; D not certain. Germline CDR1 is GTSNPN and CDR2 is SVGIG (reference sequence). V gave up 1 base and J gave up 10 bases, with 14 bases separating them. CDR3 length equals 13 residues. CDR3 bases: TGTGCCTGGAGTGCTCTCCCTTTACGCGAGCAGTTCTTC. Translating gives CAWSALPLREQFF.

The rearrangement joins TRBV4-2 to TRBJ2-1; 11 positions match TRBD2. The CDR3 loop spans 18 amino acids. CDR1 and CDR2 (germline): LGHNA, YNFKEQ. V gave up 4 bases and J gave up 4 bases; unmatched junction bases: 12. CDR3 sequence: CASSLEPIAGGLYNEQFF. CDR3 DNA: TGTGCCAGCAGCCTGGAGCCAATAGCGGGGGGGTTATACAATGAGCAGTTCTTC.

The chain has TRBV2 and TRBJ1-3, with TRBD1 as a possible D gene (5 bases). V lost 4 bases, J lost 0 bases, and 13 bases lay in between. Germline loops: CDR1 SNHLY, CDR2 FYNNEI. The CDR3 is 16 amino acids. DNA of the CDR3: TGTGCCAGCAGTGGCCCTGGGGGTCTCTCTGGAAACACCATATATTTT. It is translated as CASSGPGGLSGNTIYF.

CDR3 amino acids: CASSLLGGYGYTF. In DNA, the CDR3 is TGTGCCAGCAGCTTGTTAGGGGGCTATGGCTACACCTTC. The rearrangement uses TRBV5-5 and TRBJ1-2, with D perhaps matching TRBD1 (6 bases). Per germline, CDR1 SGHKS and CDR2 YYEKEE (reference sequence). The CDR3 is 13 amino acids. V was trimmed by 1 base and J by 4 bases, leaving 8 bases between them.

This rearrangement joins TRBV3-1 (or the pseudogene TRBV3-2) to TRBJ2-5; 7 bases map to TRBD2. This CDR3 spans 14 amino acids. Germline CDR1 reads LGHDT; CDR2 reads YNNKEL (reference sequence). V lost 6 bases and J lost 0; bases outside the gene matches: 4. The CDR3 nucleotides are TGTGCCAGCAGACATCGGGGGGACCAAGAGACCCAGTACTTC. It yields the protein CASRHRGDQETQYF.